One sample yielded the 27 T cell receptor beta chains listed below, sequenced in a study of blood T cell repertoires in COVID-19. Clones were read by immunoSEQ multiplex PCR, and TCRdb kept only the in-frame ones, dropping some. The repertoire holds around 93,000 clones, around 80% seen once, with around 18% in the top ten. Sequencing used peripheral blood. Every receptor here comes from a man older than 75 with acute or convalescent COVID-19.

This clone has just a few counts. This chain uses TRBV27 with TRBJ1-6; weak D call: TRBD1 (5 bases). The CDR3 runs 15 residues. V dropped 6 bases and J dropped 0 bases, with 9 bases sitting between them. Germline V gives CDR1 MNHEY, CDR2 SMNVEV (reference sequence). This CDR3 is CASSQDSSYNSPLHF. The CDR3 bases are TGTGCCAGCAGCCAAGACAGCTCCTATAATTCACCCCTCCACTTT.

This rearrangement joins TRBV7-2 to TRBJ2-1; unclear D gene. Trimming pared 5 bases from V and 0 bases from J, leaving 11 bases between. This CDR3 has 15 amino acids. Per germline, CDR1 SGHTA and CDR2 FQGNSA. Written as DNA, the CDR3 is TGTGCCAGCAGCCCTAAGCCTTTCTCCTACAATGAGCAGTTCTTC. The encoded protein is CASSPKPFSYNEQFF.

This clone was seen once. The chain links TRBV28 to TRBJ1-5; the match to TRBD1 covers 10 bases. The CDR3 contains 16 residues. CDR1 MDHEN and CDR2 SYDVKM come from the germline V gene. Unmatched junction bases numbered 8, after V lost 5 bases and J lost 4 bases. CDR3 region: CASSTLGTGANQPQHF. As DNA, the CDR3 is TGTGCCAGCAGTACCCTTGGGACAGGGGCTAATCAGCCCCAGCATTTT.

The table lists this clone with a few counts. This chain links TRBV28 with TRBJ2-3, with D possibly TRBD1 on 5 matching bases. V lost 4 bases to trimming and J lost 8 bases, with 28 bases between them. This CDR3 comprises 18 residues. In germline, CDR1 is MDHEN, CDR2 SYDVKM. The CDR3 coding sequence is TGTGCCAGCAGTTCACCCTCGAAGGGGCAGGGATCCACCGGTACGCAGTATTTT. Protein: CASSSPSKGQGSTGTQYF.

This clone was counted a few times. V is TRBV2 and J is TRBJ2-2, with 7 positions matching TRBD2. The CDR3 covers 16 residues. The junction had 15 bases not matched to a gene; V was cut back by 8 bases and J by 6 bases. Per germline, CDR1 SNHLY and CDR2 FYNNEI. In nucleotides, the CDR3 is TGTGCCAGCCTTAGGGAGGCGGGAGTGGTGTCCGGGGAGCTGTTTTTT. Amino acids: CASLREAGVVSGELFF.

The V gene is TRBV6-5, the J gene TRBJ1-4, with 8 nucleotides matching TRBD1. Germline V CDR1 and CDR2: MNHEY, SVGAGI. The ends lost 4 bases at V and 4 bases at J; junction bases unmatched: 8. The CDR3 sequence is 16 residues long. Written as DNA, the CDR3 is TGTGCCAGCAGTTTACTCCGGACAGGGCGTAATGAAAAACTGTTTTTT. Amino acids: CASSLLRTGRNEKLFF.

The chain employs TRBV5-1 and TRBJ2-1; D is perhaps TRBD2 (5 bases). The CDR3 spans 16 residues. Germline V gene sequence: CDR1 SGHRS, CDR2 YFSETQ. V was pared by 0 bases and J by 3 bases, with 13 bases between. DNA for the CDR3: TGCGCCAGCAGCTTGGGAGACTATCAATACTACAATGAGCAGTTCTTC. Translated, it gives CASSLGDYQYYNEQFF. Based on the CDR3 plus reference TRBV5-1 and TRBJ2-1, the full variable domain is KAGVTQTPRYLIKTRGQQVTLSCSPISGHRSVSWYQQTPGQGLQFLFEYFSETQRNKGNFPGRFSGRQFSNSRSEMNVSTLELGDSALYLCASSLGDYQYYNEQFFGPGTRLTVL.

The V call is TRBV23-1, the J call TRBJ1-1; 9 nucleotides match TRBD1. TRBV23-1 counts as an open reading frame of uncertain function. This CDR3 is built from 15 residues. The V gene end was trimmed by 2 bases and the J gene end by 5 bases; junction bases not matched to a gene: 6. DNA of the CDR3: TGCGCCAGCAGTCAACCCCGGGACAGGGATACTGAAGCTTTCTTT. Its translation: CASSQPRDRDTEAFF.

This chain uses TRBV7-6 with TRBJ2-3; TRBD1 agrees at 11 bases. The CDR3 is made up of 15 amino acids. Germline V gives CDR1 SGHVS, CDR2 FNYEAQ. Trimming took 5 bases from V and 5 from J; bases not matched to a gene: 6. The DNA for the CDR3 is TGTGCCAGCAGCCCCGGACAGGGGGCGCAAGATACGCAGTATTTT. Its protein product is CASSPGQGAQDTQYF. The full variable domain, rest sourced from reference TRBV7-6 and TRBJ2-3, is GAGVSQSPRYKVTKRGQDVALRCDPISGHVSLYWYRQALGQGPEFLTYFNYEAQQDKSGLPNDRFSAERPEGSISTLTIQRTEQRDSAMYRCASSPGQGAQDTQYFGPGTRLTVL.

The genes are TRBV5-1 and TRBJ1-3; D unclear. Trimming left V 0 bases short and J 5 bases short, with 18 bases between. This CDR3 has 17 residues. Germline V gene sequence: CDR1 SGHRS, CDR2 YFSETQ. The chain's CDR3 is CASSLAPGGLTRNTIYF. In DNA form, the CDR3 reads TGCGCCAGCAGCTTGGCCCCCGGCGGGTTAACTAGAAACACCATATATTTT.

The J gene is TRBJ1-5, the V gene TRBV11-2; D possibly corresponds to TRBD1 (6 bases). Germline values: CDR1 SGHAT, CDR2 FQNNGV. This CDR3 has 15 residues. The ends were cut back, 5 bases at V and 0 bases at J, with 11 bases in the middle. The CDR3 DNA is TGTGCCAGCAGCATGGACAGTTATAGCAATCAGCCCCAGCATTTT. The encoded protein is CASSMDSYSNQPQHF.

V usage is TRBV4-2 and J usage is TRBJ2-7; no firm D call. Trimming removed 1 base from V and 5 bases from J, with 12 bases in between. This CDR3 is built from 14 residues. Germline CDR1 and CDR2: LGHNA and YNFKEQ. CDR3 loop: CASSQVVQSNEQYF. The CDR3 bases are TGTGCCAGCAGCCAAGTTGTCCAATCCAACGAGCAGTACTTC.

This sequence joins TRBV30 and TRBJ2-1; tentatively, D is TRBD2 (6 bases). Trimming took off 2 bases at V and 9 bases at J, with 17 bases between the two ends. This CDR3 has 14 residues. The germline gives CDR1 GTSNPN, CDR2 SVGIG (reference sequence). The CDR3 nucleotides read TGTGCCTGGAGTCCACCCGGGACTGGGAGTGAGCAGTTCTTC. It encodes CAWSPPGTGSEQFF.

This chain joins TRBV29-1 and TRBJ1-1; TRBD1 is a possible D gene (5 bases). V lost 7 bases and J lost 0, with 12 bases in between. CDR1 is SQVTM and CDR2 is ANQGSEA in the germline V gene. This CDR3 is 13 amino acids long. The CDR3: CSASQAMNTEAFF. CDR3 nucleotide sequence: TGCAGCGCCTCACAGGCGATGAACACTGAAGCTTTCTTT.

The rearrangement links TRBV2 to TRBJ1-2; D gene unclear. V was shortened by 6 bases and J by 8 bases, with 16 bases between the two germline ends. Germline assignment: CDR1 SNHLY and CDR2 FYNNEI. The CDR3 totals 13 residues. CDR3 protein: CASSLELPGGYTF. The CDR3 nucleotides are TGTGCCAGCAGCCTGGAGCTCCCGGGAGGCTACACCTTC.

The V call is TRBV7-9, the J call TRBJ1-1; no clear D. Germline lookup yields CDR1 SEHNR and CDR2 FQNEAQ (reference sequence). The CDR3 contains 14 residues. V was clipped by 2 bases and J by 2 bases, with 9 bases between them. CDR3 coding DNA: TGTGCCAGCAGCTTATCCGCAGGCAACACTGAAGCTTTCTTT. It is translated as CASSLSAGNTEAFF. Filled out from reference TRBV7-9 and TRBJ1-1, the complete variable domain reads DTGVSQNPRHKITKRGQNVTFRCDPISEHNRLYWYRQTLGQGPEFLTYFQNEAQLEKSRLLSDRFSAERPKGSFSTLEIQRTEQGDSAMYLCASSLSAGNTEAFFGQGTRLTVV.

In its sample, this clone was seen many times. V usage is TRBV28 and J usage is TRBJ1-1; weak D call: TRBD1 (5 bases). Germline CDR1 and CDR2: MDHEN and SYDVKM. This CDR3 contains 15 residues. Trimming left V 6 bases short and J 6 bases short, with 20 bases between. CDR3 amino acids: CASRVRGGARAEAFF. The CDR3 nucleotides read TGTGCCAGCAGGGTCCGGGGAGGGGCTAGGGCTGAAGCTTTCTTT.

The CDR3 loop is CASSGAGTGHGYTF. CDR3 in DNA: TGTGCCAGCAGCGGGGCCGGGACAGGGCATGGCTACACCTTC. The chain couples TRBV7-2 to TRBJ1-2, with TRBD1 identical over 9 bases. The CDR3 is 14 amino acids. Germline V gene data show CDR1 as SGHTA and CDR2 as FQGNSA. Unmatched junction bases numbered 7, after V lost 5 bases and J lost 6 bases.

CDR3 coding DNA: TGTGCCAGCAGCCAAGACGGTCGCTCTGGAAACACCATATATTTT. This encodes CASSQDGRSGNTIYF. The J gene is TRBJ1-3, the V gene TRBV3-1 (or the pseudogene TRBV3-2), with D unclear. CDR1 is LGHDT and CDR2 is YNNKEL in the germline V gene (reference sequence). The CDR3 covers 15 residues. The V and J ends lost 0 bases and 0 bases respectively, with 6 bases between them.

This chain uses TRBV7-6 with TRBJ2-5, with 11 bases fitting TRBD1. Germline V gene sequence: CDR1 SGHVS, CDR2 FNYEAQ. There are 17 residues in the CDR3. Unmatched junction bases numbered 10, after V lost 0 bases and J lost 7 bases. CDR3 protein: CASSLAQGTGGFGTQYF. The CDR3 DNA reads TGTGCCAGCAGCTTAGCGCAAGGGACAGGGGGTTTCGGGACCCAGTACTTC.

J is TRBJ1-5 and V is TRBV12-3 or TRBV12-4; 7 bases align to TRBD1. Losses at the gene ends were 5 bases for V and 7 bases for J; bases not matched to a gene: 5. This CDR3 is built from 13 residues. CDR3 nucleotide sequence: TGTGCCAGCAGTACGTACAGGGGCCAGCCCCAGCATTTT. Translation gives CASSTYRGQPQHF.

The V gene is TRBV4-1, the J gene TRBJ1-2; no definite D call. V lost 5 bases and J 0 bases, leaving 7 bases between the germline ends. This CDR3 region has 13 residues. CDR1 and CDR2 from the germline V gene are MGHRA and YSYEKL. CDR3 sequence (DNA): TGCGCCAGCAGCGATACACCTAACTATGGCTACACCTTC. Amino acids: CASSDTPNYGYTF.

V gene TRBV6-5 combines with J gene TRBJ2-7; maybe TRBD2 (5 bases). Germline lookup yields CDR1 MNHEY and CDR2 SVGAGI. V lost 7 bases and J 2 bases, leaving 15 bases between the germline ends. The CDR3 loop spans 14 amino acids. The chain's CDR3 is CASNKPGSAYEQYF. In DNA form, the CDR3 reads TGTGCCAGCAATAAACCGGGGTCAGCCTACGAGCAGTACTTC.

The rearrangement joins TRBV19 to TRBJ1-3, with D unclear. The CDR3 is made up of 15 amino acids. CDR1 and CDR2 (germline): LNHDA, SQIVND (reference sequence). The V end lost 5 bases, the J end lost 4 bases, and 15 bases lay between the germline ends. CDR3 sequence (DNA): TGTGCCAGTAGTCCGAGGAGGGTAGACGGAAACACCATATATTTT. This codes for CASSPRRVDGNTIYF. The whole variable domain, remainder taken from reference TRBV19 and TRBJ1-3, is DGGITQSPKYLFRKEGQNVTLSCEQNLNHDAMYWYRQDPGQGLRLIYYSQIVNDFQKGDIAEGYSVSREKKESFPLTVTSAQKNPTAFYLCASSPRRVDGNTIYFGEGSWLTVV.

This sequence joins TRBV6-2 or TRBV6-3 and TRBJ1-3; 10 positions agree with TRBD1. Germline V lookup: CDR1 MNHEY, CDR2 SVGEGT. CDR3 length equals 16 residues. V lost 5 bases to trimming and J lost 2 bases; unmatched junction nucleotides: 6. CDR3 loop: CASSDPGQGTGNTIYF. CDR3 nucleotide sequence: TGTGCCAGCAGTGACCCGGGACAGGGGACTGGAAACACCATATATTTT.

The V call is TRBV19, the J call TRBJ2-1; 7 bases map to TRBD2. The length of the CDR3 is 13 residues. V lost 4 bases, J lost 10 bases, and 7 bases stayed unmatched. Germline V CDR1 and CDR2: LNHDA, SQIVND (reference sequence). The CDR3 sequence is CASSNGGRVEQFF. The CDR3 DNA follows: TGTGCCAGTAGTAACGGCGGGAGAGTCGAGCAGTTCTTC.

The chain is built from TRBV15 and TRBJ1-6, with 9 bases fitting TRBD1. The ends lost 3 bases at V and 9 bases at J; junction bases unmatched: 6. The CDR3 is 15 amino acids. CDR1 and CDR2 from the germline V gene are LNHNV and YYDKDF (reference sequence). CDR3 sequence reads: CATSRGRDRASPLHF. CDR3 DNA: TGTGCCACCAGCAGGGGGAGGGACAGGGCTTCACCCCTCCACTTT.